This TCR beta chain stems from a study of cytomegalovirus exposure and HLA in healthy donors. This CDR3 region has 15 residues. CDR1 and CDR2 (germline): MNHEY, SMNVEV (reference sequence). J was trimmed by 4 bases and V by 4 bases; bases with no gene match: 7. PCR employed 60 Vbeta and 13 Jbeta primers. Sequencing was performed with immunoSEQ multiplex PCR; in TCRdb, only in-frame clones are kept and a portion is missing. The sample shows some 180,000 clones, approximately 80% of them seen only once. The chain couples TRBV27 to TRBJ2-3; 8 nucleotides line up with TRBD2. Material: PBMCs. This sequence was found in a girl aged 5-17 years in good health and CMV-seropositive. CDR3 coding DNA: TGTGCCAGCAGTTCGGTCAGCGGGAGTGCAGATACGCAGTATTTT. It specifies CASSSVSGSADTQYF.